A selection of T cell receptor beta chains follows, all from one sample in a study of cytomegalovirus exposure and HLA in healthy donors. Sequencing was performed with immunoSEQ multiplex PCR; in TCRdb, only in-frame clones are kept and a portion is missing. The data contain 80,000 to 95,000 clones, almost 85% of them singletons. The sample consisted of PBMCs. Every receptor here comes from a woman between 18 and 29 years old in good health and CMV-seropositive. CDR3s include the opening cysteine and the closing phenylalanine or tryptophan. The D gene is left open where the match is weak. Size is omitted from some rows. Given values are once, few, many or a class for expanded clones.

V gene,D gene,J gene,clone size,CDR3 protein,CDR3 DNA
TRBV6-6,NA,TRBJ2-5,NA,CASSYTSGSETQYF,TGTGCCAGCAGTTACACCTCAGGTTCCGAGACCCAGTACTTC
TRBV4-1,NA,TRBJ1-2,NA,CASSNPPTGYGYTF,TGCGCCAGCAGCAACCCTCCGACAGGCTATGGCTACACCTTC
TRBV6-6,NA,TRBJ2-7,NA,CASSSGQSYEQYF,TGTGCCAGCAGTTCCGGACAGTCCTACGAGCAGTACTTC
TRBV14,TRBD2,TRBJ2-7,NA,CASSLSLAGAHEQYF,TGTGCCAGCAGCCTGTCCCTAGCGGGGGCACACGAGCAGTACTTC
TRBV5-1,TRBD1,TRBJ1-1,NA,CASPWAGGAAEAFF,TGCGCCAGCCCGTGGGCAGGGGGCGCGGCTGAAGCTTTCTTT
TRBV6-5,NA,TRBJ2-7,NA,CASSFRGRLYEQYF,TGTGCCAGCAGCTTTCGGGGGAGACTCTACGAGCAGTACTTC
TRBV4-1,TRBD2,TRBJ2-1,NA,CASSQKPSGLVHNEQFF,TGCGCCAGCAGCCAAAAACCCTCGGGACTAGTTCACAATGAGCAGTTCTTC
TRBV5-1,NA,TRBJ2-2,NA,CASSSSLATGELFF,TGCGCCAGCAGCTCCAGCCTAGCCACCGGGGAGCTGTTTTTT
TRBV19,NA,TRBJ2-1,NA,CASSIHNREQFF,TGTGCCAGTAGTATCCACAACCGTGAGCAGTTCTTC
TRBV5-1,NA,TRBJ1-1,NA,CASSTGQPRNTEAFF,TGCGCCAGCAGCACCGGACAGCCACGGAACACTGAAGCTTTCTTT
TRBV25-1,TRBD1,TRBJ2-7,NA,CASSGKGAFYEQYF,TGTGCCAGCAGTGGGAAGGGGGCTTTCTACGAGCAGTACTTC
TRBV30,NA,TRBJ2-5,NA,CAWSVPPQGGCYF,TGTGCCTGGAGTGTACCCCCGCAGGGCGGCTGTTACTTC
TRBV5-1,TRBD2,TRBJ2-1,NA,CASSHPGTSGTRGPFF,TGCGCCAGCAGCCACCCCGGGACTAGCGGGACGCGTGGGCCGTTCTTC
TRBV19,TRBD2,TRBJ2-5,NA,CASGGVVQETQYF,TGTGCCAGCGGGGGGGTGGTCCAAGAGACCCAGTACTTC
TRBV10-3,NA,TRBJ1-5,NA,CATRGGLQGRSQPQHF,TGTGCCACAAGAGGTGGGCTACAGGGAAGGAGTCAGCCCCAGCATTTT
TRBV6-1,NA,TRBJ2-7,NA,CASRVAGIYEQYF,TGTGCCAGCAGAGTTGCAGGAATCTACGAGCAGTACTTC
TRBV19,TRBD1,TRBJ2-1,NA,CASSRQGYSYNEQFF,TGTGCCAGTAGTAGACAGGGGTACTCCTACAATGAGCAGTTCTTC
TRBV19,TRBD1,TRBJ1-2,NA,CASSQTGPGGYTF,TGTGCCAGTAGTCAGACAGGGCCGGGTGGCTACACCTTC
TRBV10-3,NA,TRBJ1-1,NA,CAIRSGSTEAFF,TGTGCCATCAGATCAGGCTCCACTGAAGCTTTCTTT
TRBV5-1,NA,TRBJ1-1,NA,CASSLYGQNTEAFF,TGCGCCAGCAGCTTGTACGGTCAGAACACTGAAGCTTTCTTT
TRBV29-1,NA,TRBJ2-1,NA,CSVGAFEQFF,TGCAGCGTTGGGGCCTTTGAGCAGTTCTTC
TRBV2,NA,TRBJ2-6,NA,CASSDREDLSGANVLTF,TGTGCCAGCAGCGACAGGGAGGACCTCTCTGGGGCCAACGTCCTGACTTTC
TRBV25-1,TRBD1,TRBJ2-5,NA,CASSEDRQETQYF,TGTGCCAGCAGTGAGGACAGGCAAGAGACCCAGTACTTC
TRBV9,TRBD2,TRBJ2-3,NA,CASSVTGGPPTDTQYF,TGTGCCAGCAGCGTAACGGGGGGGCCCCCCACAGATACGCAGTATTTT
TRBV4-1,TRBD2,TRBJ2-3,once,CASSLIPGTSFQDTQYF,TGCGCCAGCAGCCTCATCCCCGGGACTAGCTTTCAAGATACGCAGTATTTT
TRBV4-1,NA,TRBJ2-3,few,CASSQGENTDTQYF,TGCGCCAGCAGCCAAGGCGAGAACACAGATACGCAGTATTTT
TRBV29-1,NA,TRBJ1-2,NA,CSVEGPYGYTF,TGCAGCGTTGAGGGGCCCTATGGCTACACCTTC
TRBV9,NA,TRBJ2-7,NA,CASSVGPATSYEQYF,TGTGCCAGCAGCGTAGGTCCAGCGACCTCCTACGAGCAGTACTTC
TRBV9,TRBD1,TRBJ2-7,NA,CASSVVGTDPYEQYF,TGTGCCAGCAGCGTAGTAGGGACAGACCCCTACGAGCAGTACTTC